Sequencing of this TCR beta chain was carried out in a study of T cell repertoires in cytomegalovirus infection. Across the whole study: Through public TCR beta signatures, both CMV infection and matching HLA type were indicated. Regarding the study as a whole: The ex vivo response showed dominance by HLA-C-restricted CMV-specific TCR beta clonotypes. Cumulative frequency (of public TCR beta family members) identified carriers of CMV plus the relevant HLA.

The CDR3 runs 11 residues. The V gene end was trimmed by 6 bases and the J gene end by 12 bases; junction bases not matched to a gene: 5. TCRdb re-called the reads with MiXCR, one entry per CDR3 protein. This table holds fewer than 200,000 distinct CDR3 sequences, 15% to 20% found once. This clonotype occurred many times. Its antigen is not identified. The TCR comes from a human donor in good health (CMV status not recorded). Some clones in this sample may be carry-over from other donors' samples. The sample comprised PBMCs. This chain uses TRBV12-3 or TRBV12-4 with TRBJ2-1; 7 bases are a match to TRBD1. CDR3 in amino acids: CASSQGQSQFF. The CDR3 DNA follows: TGTGCCAGCAGCCAGGGACAGTCGCAGTTCTTC.